This TCR beta chain came from a study of T cells in Graves' hyperthyroidism and ophthalmopathy. This clonotype has ten or more counts. Amplification of TCR beta CDR3 regions used RNA as the template. TCR CDR3 regions were first amplified by RT-PCR with HTBI primers. TCRdb ran MiXCR on the multiplex PCR reads and lists one entry per CDR3 protein. The profile shows roughly 300,000 distinct CDR3 sequences, approximately 15% of them singletons. The V gene end was trimmed by 4 bases and the J gene end by 6 bases; junction bases not matched to a gene: 12. CDR3 length equals 16 residues. CDR1 is GTSNPN, CDR2 SVGIG, per germline (reference sequence). Using around 10 ml of fresh peripheral blood, PBMCs were prepared.

Sequenced: blood. This rearrangement joins TRBV30 to TRBJ2-2; 9 nucleotides align to TRBD1. The sequence was obtained from a woman aged 25 to 45 with Graves' hyperthyroidism. CDR3 region: CAWTSGTGLGPGELFF. The CDR3, as DNA: TGTGCCTGGACTTCCGGGACAGGGCTTGGTCCCGGGGAGCTGTTTTTT.